This is a list of T cell receptor beta chains from one sample in a study of CD8+CD57+ T cells in acquired aplastic anemia. Each CDR3 protein gets one entry after TCRdb re-called the reads with MiXCR. The sample carries around 170,000 distinct CDR3 sequences, 40% to 55% recorded once. Sequencing used sorted CD4+, CD8+, or CD8+CD57+ T cells (not recorded which) from PBMCs. The receptors come from a human donor with aplastic anemia. The CDR3 runs from the conserved cysteine through the conserved F or W. D genes are given only for firm matches. Size is omitted from some rows. Given values are once, few, many or a class for expanded clones.

clone_size	d_call	v_call	j_call	cdr3_nt	cdr3_aa
-	TRBD1	TRBV5-5	TRBJ2-7	TGTGCCAGCAGCTTGGGGGCAGGGGGCTGGTACGAGCAGTACTTC	CASSLGAGGWYEQYF
-	-	TRBV24-1	TRBJ2-2	TGTGCCACCAGTGATCCGAGGACACTCAACACCGGGGAGCTGTTTTTT	CATSDPRTLNTGELFF
few	-	TRBV29-1	TRBJ2-3	TGCAGCGTTACGTCGTTGAGCACAGATACGCAGTATTTT	CSVTSLSTDTQYF
once	-	TRBV20-1	TRBJ1-5	TGCAGTGCCAGTAGTATGGGTAGGGGTCGCAATCAGCCCCAGCATTTT	CSASSMGRGRNQPQHF
many	-	TRBV14	TRBJ2-2	TGTGCCAGCAGCCCAGTAGCGGACACCGGGGAGCTGTTTTTT	CASSPVADTGELFF
few	-	TRBV2	TRBJ2-7	TGTGCCAGCACCCCAAGCGCCTACGAGCAGTACTTC	CASTPSAYEQYF
few	TRBD1	TRBV20-1	TRBJ1-2	TGCAGTGCTAGAGAAATTTCCGGGACAGGGGGGACTTATAACTATGGCTACACCTTC	CSAREISGTGGTYNYGYTF
once	-	TRBV29-1	TRBJ1-3	TGCAGCGTCCTAACCGGTGAAGCGTCCGGAAACACCATATATTTT	CSVLTGEASGNTIYF
many	TRBD1	TRBV19	TRBJ1-2	TGTGCCAGTAGGCGGACAGGGGGCGACTATGGCTACACCTTC	CASRRTGGDYGYTF
-	TRBD1	TRBV15	TRBJ2-5	TGTGCCACCAGCAAGGACAGGGAAGAGACCCAGTACTTC	CATSKDREETQYF
-	-	TRBV2	TRBJ2-2	TGTGCCAGCTCACCAGAGGAGGTTACCGGGGAGCTGTTTTTT	CASSPEEVTGELFF
many	-	TRBV4-1	TRBJ2-7	TGCGCCAGCAGCCAAGGGAGCTCCTACGAGCAGTACTTC	CASSQGSSYEQYF
-	TRBD1	TRBV15	TRBJ2-2	TGTGCCACCAGCGGATTGACAGGGGAAACCGGGGAGCTGTTTTTT	CATSGLTGETGELFF
-	-	TRBV25-1	TRBJ2-3	TGTGCCAGCAGTGCACAATACAGTACGCAGTATTTT	CASSAQYSTQYF
many	TRBD1	TRBV6-5	TRBJ2-3	TGTGCCAGCAGTTCCCCGACAGGGGTTAGCACAGATACGCAGTATTTT	CASSSPTGVSTDTQYF
many	-	TRBV5-6	TRBJ1-4	TGTGCCAGCACCCGCAGGGAGTTCGCTAATGAAAAACTGTTTTTT	CASTRREFANEKLFF
-	-	TRBV19	TRBJ1-5	TGTGCCAGTAGTATTGGTCAGGGACGACAGCCCCAGCATTTT	CASSIGQGRQPQHF
-	-	TRBV7-2	TRBJ2-7	TGTGCCAGCAGCTTAGTCCCCCACGAGCAGTACTTC	CASSLVPHEQYF
many	-	TRBV6-1	TRBJ1-1	TGTGCCAGCAGCCGGGACTGGGGGCAAGCGAACACTGAAGCTTTCTTT	CASSRDWGQANTEAFF
-	-	TRBV7-2	TRBJ2-5	TGTGCCAGCTCACCACTCTTTGACGCAAAGGAGACCCAGTACTTC	CASSPLFDAKETQYF
-	TRBD1	TRBV24-1	TRBJ1-2	TGTGCCACCAGAGGGACAGGGGAGGGCTACACCTTC	CATRGTGEGYTF
many	TRBD1	TRBV19	TRBJ1-4	TGTGCCAGTAGTTCACAGGGGGCGCGGGAAAAACTGTTTTTT	CASSSQGAREKLFF
-	-	TRBV20-1	TRBJ2-5	TGCAGTGCGAGCGGAGCTAGCGTGGAGACCCAGTACTTC	CSASGASVETQYF
-	-	TRBV19	TRBJ2-1	TGTGCCAGTAGCTTCCCTGGGGGGGAGCAGTTCTTC	CASSFPGGEQFF
many	-	TRBV29-1	TRBJ1-1	TGCAGCGTTGAAACGGGTATCAGAAGGTACACTGAAGCTTTCTTT	CSVETGIRRYTEAFF
many	-	TRBV9	TRBJ1-4	TGTGCCAGCAGCGTAGACCCCCGAGATGAAAAACTGTTTTTT	CASSVDPRDEKLFF
-	-	TRBV10-1	TRBJ1-6	TGCGCCAGCAGTGCGGTTCGGGACGCAGACCTCCACTTT	CASSAVRDADLHF
many	TRBD1	TRBV7-9	TRBJ2-3	TGTGCCAGCAGCTTAGAAGGACAGGGCACAGATACGCAGTATTTT	CASSLEGQGTDTQYF
-	-	TRBV10-3	TRBJ1-2	TGTGCCATCAGCGAGAATCCGACAGCCGGCTATGGCTACACCTTC	CAISENPTAGYGYTF
-	-	TRBV29-1	TRBJ1-1	TGCAGCGTCGAGTTCGGGACGACAGGTCGCTCCACTGAAGCTTTCTTT	CSVEFGTTGRSTEAFF
-	-	TRBV19	TRBJ2-3	TGTGCCAGCAGTTCCCCGACAGGCCTTACAGATACGCAGTATTTT	CASSSPTGLTDTQYF
-	TRBD2	TRBV15	TRBJ2-7	TGTGCCACCAGCCCTGTGATCGGCGGGAGGGCCGAGCAGTACTTC	CATSPVIGGRAEQYF
-	-	TRBV15	TRBJ1-2	TGTGCCACCAGCGGCCGGGAAGGGACGGGCGGCTACACCTTC	CATSGREGTGGYTF
once	-	TRBV11-2	TRBJ2-2	TGTGCCAGCAGTTACTCGGGGGACACCGGGGAGCTGTTTTTT	CASSYSGDTGELFF
-	-	TRBV19	TRBJ2-5	TGTGCCACCACGACAGGTTCGGGTGAGACCCAGTACTTC	CATTTGSGETQYF
-	-	TRBV2	TRBJ1-3	TGTGCCAGCTCACCACAACGGACGGCAAGCTCTGGAAACACCATATATTTT	CASSPQRTASSGNTIYF
many	-	TRBV6-2/TRBV6-3	TRBJ1-1	TGTGCCAGCAGATGGGGGACGGCGAACACTGAAGCTTTCTTT	CASRWGTANTEAFF
-	TRBD2	TRBV10-3	TRBJ2-7	TGTGCCATCAGTGAGTCGAAAGGACTAGCGGGATTTGACGAGCAGTACTTC	CAISESKGLAGFDEQYF
many	-	TRBV7-8	TRBJ1-4	TGTGCCAGCAGCTTGACAGCAACTAATGAAAAACTGTTTTTT	CASSLTATNEKLFF
once	TRBD1	TRBV5-1	TRBJ1-2	TGCGCCAGCAGTTCCGGGACAGATAACTATGGCTACACCTTC	CASSSGTDNYGYTF
-	TRBD1	TRBV7-9	TRBJ1-2	TGTGCCAGCAGCTGGGGACAGGGATATGGCTACACCTTC	CASSWGQGYGYTF
once	-	TRBV15	TRBJ1-6	TGTGCCACCAGCATGACGACCGACGGAGCGCCCCTCCACTTT	CATSMTTDGAPLHF
many	TRBD2	TRBV6-1	TRBJ2-3	TGTGCCAGCAGGAAGGCGGGAGGCCTCACAGATACGCAGTATTTT	CASRKAGGLTDTQYF
once	-	TRBV15	TRBJ1-1	TGTGCCACCAGCAGCGACTTTGGGGGCAGCCTGAGCACTGAAGCTTTCTTT	CATSSDFGGSLSTEAFF
-	-	TRBV2	TRBJ1-4	TGTGCCAGCGGACTCGGGACCGGTAATGAAAAACTGTTTTTT	CASGLGTGNEKLFF
once	TRBD1	TRBV9	TRBJ2-3	TGTGCCAGCAGCGTGGGTGGGACAGGGCTAGATACGCAGTATTTT	CASSVGGTGLDTQYF
many	-	TRBV20-1	TRBJ2-1	TGCAGTGCGCGTCGGGACTTCCACAATGAGCAGTTCTTC	CSARRDFHNEQFF
-	-	TRBV5-1	TRBJ1-1	TGCGCCAGCTTCCCGGGACCTAAGAACACTGAAGCTTTCTTT	CASFPGPKNTEAFF
once	TRBD1	TRBV20-1	TRBJ1-6	TGCAGTGCTAGGGGGGAGACAGGGGCAAATTCACCCCTCCACTTT	CSARGETGANSPLHF